Listed below are T cell receptor beta chains from one sample, sequenced in a study of T-cell reconstitution after alpha-beta-depleted transplantation in children. TCRdb re-called the PCR reads through MiXCR, storing one row per CDR3 protein. The sample consists of about 110,000 distinct CDR3 sequences, approximately 6% of them appearing once. Sequenced here: PBMCs, mostly from graft donor cells, sampled 360 days after TCRalphabeta/CD19-depleted stem cell transplant. The receptors were gathered from a male patient under 10 years old who had a stem cell transplant for acute lymphoblastic leukemia, so the T cells may come from the graft donor. Both conserved end residues are part of each CDR3. A D gene is named only where the DNA matches it firmly. Size tells how often a clone was seen (once, few, many) or the class of an expanded clone, and some rows leave it out.

J gene | D gene | V gene | clone size | CDR3 DNA | CDR3 protein
TRBJ2-1 | TRBD1 | TRBV29-1 | many | TGCAGCGTTGACCGGGACAGACGAGTTCTCAATGAGCAGTTCTTC | CSVDRDRRVLNEQFF
TRBJ2-3 | NA | TRBV7-2 | few | TGTGCCAGCAGCTTAGCGCTCAGGCCAGATACGCAGTATTTT | CASSLALRPDTQYF
TRBJ2-2 | NA | TRBV12-3/TRBV12-4 | few | TGTGCCACCCATGTTGGGTATGGCGGGGAGCTGTTTTTT | CATHVGYGGELFF
TRBJ2-2 | TRBD2 | TRBV6-1 | few | TGTGCCAGCAGTGATGGGGGGGGGTTTCTTAACACCGGGGAGCTGTTTTTT | CASSDGGGFLNTGELFF
TRBJ2-7 | TRBD2 | TRBV28 | NA | TGTGCCAGCAGTCCGGTAGCGGGACTTACTTCCTACGTGCAGTACTTC | CASSPVAGLTSYVQYF
TRBJ2-4 | NA | TRBV13 | many | TGTGCCAGCAGCTTGACAGTTTCCAAAAACATTCAGTACTTC | CASSLTVSKNIQYF
TRBJ2-7 | TRBD2 | TRBV10-3 | few | TGTGCCATCAGCCCCCCAGCGGGGGGGACCTACGAGCAGTACTTC | CAISPPAGGTYEQYF
TRBJ2-3 | NA | TRBV12-3/TRBV12-4 | many | TGTGCCAGCACGGAGGAGGGCACAGATACGCAGTATTTT | CASTEEGTDTQYF
TRBJ1-2 | NA | TRBV27 | NA | TGTGCCAGCAGTTCCTACTCGGGGGGCTACACCTTC | CASSSYSGGYTF
TRBJ2-3 | NA | TRBV2 | NA | TGTGCCAGCAAAGGGGAAAGGGCAGATACGCAGTATTTT | CASKGERADTQYF
TRBJ1-6 | NA | TRBV20-1 | many | TGCAGTGCTACTCATTCACCCCTCCACTTT | CSATHSPLHF
TRBJ2-3 | TRBD2 | TRBV6-2/TRBV6-3 | few | TGTGCCAGCAGTTACCAAAATTCGGGGGGGACCCTCACAGATACGCAGTATTTT | CASSYQNSGGTLTDTQYF
TRBJ1-1 | TRBD1 | TRBV7-3 | many | TGTGCCAGCAGCTTAGGGGACAGGTTGAACACTGAAGCTTTCTTT | CASSLGDRLNTEAFF
TRBJ1-3 | TRBD1 | TRBV6-5 | NA | TGTGCCAGCAGTTACTCGGACAGGGTCTCTGGAAACACCATATATTTT | CASSYSDRVSGNTIYF
TRBJ2-4 | NA | TRBV20-1 | many | TGCAGTGCTAGAGATTTCGGGGACGCCAAAAACATTCAGTACTTC | CSARDFGDAKNIQYF
TRBJ1-5 | NA | TRBV27 | NA | TGTGCCAGCAGTTTGCGGGGGCGCCATCAGCCCCAGCATTTT | CASSLRGRHQPQHF
TRBJ2-7 | NA | TRBV4-2 | NA | TGTGCCATCAGCCCTGGGACCACCTGCGAGCAGTACTTC | CAISPGTTCEQYF
TRBJ1-2 | NA | TRBV7-2 | many | TGTGCCAGCAGCTTTGCCGGCTACACCTTC | CASSFAGYTF
TRBJ2-7 | NA | TRBV27 | many | TGTGCCAGCAGTTTGGGTCCTCACTCCTACGAGCAGTACTTC | CASSLGPHSYEQYF
TRBJ1-2 | NA | TRBV20-1 | many | TGCAGTGCTGTACAGGGAGACGCTGGCTACACCTTC | CSAVQGDAGYTF
TRBJ2-2 | NA | TRBV27 | many | TGTGCCAGCAGCTCCCCGGGACAAGCGAACACCGGGGAGCTGTTTTTT | CASSSPGQANTGELFF
TRBJ1-1 | NA | TRBV10-2 | many | TGCGCCAGCAGTCCAGCAGGATCCAACACTGAAGCTTTCTTT | CASSPAGSNTEAFF
TRBJ2-6 | TRBD2 | TRBV25-1 | few | TGTGCCAGCAGTGAATGGGGGGGAGCTGGGGCCAACGTCCTGACTTTC | CASSEWGGAGANVLTF